The T cell receptor (beta chain) described here comes from a study of blood T cells in healthy people across ages. Study-level points and caveats: Strong correlation linked observed beta diversity and percent naive T cells. Donors of long life had a larger count of naive CD4+ cells and greater diversity than aged donors.

In germline, CDR1 is SGHTA, CDR2 FQGNSA. This CDR3 has 16 amino acids. V was shortened by 4 bases and J by 9 bases, with 19 bases between the two germline ends. The authors ran a second PCR of roughly 6 to 12 cycles using a sample-barcoded 5' primer and a J-beta primer mix. Each sample provided no less than 2.5 million CDR3-containing paired-end reads. From the 5' RACE reads, TCRdb called clonotypes with MiXCR, one entry per CDR3 protein. The sample shows 700,000 to 1,000,000 distinct CDR3 sequences, under 45% of them seen only once. Points on this clonotype: The antigen remains unidentified.

This sequence joins TRBV7-2 and TRBJ1-6, with D tentatively TRBD1 (6 bases). The receptor comes from a man aged 55 to 70 in good health. Sequencing was done on a sample of blood. The CDR3 here is CASSSKGDSVGSPLHF. The DNA for the CDR3 is TGTGCCAGCAGCTCAAAGGGGGACTCAGTAGGTTCACCCCTCCACTTT. Based on the CDR3 plus reference TRBV7-2 and TRBJ1-6, the full variable domain is GAGVSQSPSNKVTEKGKDVELRCDPISGHTALYWYRQSLGQGLEFLIYFQGNSAPDKSGLPSDRFSAERTGGSVSTLTIQRTQQEDSAVYLCASSSKGDSVGSPLHFGNGTRLTVT.